Presented here are 3 T cell receptor beta chains from one specimen sequenced in a study of cytomegalovirus exposure and HLA in healthy donors. Produced via immunoSEQ multiplex PCR; TCRdb's table is partial and in-frame only. The sample lists approximately 150,000 clones, more than 75% occurring once. Sequenced input: PBMCs. Receptors were obtained from a man between 18 and 35 years old in good health and CMV-seropositive.

This clone was counted ten times or more. The rearrangement uses TRBV7-9 and TRBJ1-2; 7 nucleotides agree with TRBD1. Germline CDR1 is SEHNR and CDR2 is FQNEAQ (reference sequence). Unmatched junction bases numbered 5, after V lost 4 bases and J lost 0 bases. This CDR3 region has 15 residues. Here the CDR3 reads CASSSRTGTNYGYTF. CDR3 nucleotide sequence: TGTGCCAGCAGCTCGAGGACAGGAACTAACTATGGCTACACCTTC.

The CDR3 protein is CASSDSYYREGANTGELFF. For the CDR3, the DNA is TGTGCCAGCAGTGACTCGTATTACAGGGAAGGGGCTAACACCGGGGAGCTGTTTTTT. The chain has TRBV6-4 and TRBJ2-2, with TRBD1 as a possible D gene (6 bases). The CDR3 has 19 amino acids. The germline V and J ends were trimmed by 0 bases and 2 bases, with 19 bases remaining between them. Per germline, CDR1 MRHNA and CDR2 SNTAGT.

The chain links TRBV5-1 to TRBJ1-4; TRBD1 might be the D (6 bases). This CDR3 region has 15 residues. Germline V CDR1 and CDR2: SGHRS, YFSETQ. Trimming removed 4 bases from V and 7 bases from J, with 17 bases in between. The CDR3 region has the DNA TGCGCCAGCAGCCGCTTCGGGGGGCGGAGTGAAAAACTGTTTTTT. This sequence encodes CASSRFGGRSEKLFF.